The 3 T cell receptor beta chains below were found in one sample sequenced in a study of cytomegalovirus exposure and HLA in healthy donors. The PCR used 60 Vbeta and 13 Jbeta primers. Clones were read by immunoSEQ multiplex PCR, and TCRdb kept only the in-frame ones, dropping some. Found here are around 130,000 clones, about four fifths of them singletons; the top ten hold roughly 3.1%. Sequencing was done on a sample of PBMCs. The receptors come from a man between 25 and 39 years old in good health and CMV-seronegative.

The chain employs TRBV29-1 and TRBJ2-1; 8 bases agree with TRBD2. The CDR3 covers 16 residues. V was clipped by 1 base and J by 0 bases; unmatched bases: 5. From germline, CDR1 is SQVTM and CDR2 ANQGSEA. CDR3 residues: CSVEAERGSSYNEQFF. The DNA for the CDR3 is TGCAGCGTTGAAGCAGAGCGGGGGAGCTCCTACAATGAGCAGTTCTTC.

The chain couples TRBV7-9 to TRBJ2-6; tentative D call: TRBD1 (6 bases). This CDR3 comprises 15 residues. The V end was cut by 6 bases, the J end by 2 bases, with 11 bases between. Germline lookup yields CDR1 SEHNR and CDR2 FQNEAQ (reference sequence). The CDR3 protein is CASSSPGAGANVLTF. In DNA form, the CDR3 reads TGTGCCAGCAGTTCCCCAGGGGCTGGGGCCAACGTCCTGACTTTC. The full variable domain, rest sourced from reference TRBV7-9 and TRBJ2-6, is DTGVSQNPRHKITKRGQNVTFRCDPISEHNRLYWYRQTLGQGPEFLTYFQNEAQLEKSRLLSDRFSAERPKGSFSTLEIQRTEQGDSAMYLCASSSPGAGANVLTFGAGSRLTVL.

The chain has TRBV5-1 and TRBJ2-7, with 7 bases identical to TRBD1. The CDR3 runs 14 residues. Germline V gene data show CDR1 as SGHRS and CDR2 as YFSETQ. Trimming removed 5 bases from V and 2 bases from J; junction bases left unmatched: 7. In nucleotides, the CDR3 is TGCGCCAGCAGACTTACAGGGGTAGCCTACGAGCAGTACGTC. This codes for CASRLTGVAYEQYV.